This TCR beta chain was sequenced during a study of blood T cell repertoires in COVID-19. Study-level background: COVID-19 samples collected from the United States, Italy and Spain covered acute and convalescent phases. From T cells, B-cell-depleted T cells, or PBMCs came the material, which was cDNA or gDNA.

Trimming cost V 2 bases and J 0 bases, with 16 bases left between them. Looked up from germline, CDR1 is GTSNPN and CDR2 is SVGIG (reference sequence). The CDR3 is 16 residues long. Original processing methods: The assay estimated nucleated cells by amplifying reference gene primers. Some clones are missing from TCRdb's copy, which holds only in-frame ones; the method was immunoSEQ multiplex PCR. V, J and clone size are those of that table, while D and trimming were read from the DNA. Of 140,000 to 150,000 clones in the sample, around 83% were seen once. Sequences were obtained from peripheral blood. The chain employs TRBV30 and TRBJ1-2, with D unclear. The receptor's source is a man aged 55-75 years with active or convalescent COVID-19. The CDR3 sequence: CAWSPRHGYPNYGYTF. The CDR3 DNA reads as TGTGCCTGGAGTCCCCGACACGGATATCCTAACTATGGCTACACCTTC.